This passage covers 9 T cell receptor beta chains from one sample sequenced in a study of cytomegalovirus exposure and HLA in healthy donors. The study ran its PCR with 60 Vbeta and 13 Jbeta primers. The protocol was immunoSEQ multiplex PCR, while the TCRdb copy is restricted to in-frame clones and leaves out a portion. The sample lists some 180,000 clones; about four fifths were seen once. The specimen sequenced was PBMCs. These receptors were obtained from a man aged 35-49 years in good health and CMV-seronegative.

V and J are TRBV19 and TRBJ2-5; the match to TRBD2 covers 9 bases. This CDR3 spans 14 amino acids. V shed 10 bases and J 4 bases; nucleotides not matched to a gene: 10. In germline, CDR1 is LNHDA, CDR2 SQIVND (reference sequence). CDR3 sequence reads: CATYSGGLGETQYF. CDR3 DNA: TGTGCCACCTATAGCGGGGGCCTAGGAGAGACCCAGTACTTC.

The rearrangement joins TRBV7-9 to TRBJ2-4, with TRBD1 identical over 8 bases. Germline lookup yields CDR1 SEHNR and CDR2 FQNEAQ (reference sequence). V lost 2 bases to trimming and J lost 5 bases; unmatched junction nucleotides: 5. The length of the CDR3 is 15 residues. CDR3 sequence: CASSLISRGQNIQYF. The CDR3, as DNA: TGTGCCAGCAGCTTAATCTCCAGGGGGCAAAACATTCAGTACTTC.

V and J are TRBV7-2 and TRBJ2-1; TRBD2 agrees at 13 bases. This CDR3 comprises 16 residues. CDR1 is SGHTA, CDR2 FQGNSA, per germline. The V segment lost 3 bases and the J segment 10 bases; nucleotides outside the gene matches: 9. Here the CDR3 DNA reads TGTGCCAGCAGCTTTTTAGGACTAGCGGGGGAGGAAGAGCAGTTCTTC. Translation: CASSFLGLAGEEEQFF.

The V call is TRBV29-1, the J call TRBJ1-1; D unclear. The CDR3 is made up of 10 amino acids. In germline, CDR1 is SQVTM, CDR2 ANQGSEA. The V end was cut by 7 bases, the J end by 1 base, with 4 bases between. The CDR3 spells CSAWNTEAFF. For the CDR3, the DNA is TGCAGCGCTTGGAACACTGAAGCTTTCTTT.

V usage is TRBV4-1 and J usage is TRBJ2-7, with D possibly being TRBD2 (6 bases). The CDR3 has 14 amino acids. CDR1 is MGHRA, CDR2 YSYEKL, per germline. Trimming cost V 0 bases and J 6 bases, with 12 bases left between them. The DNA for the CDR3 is TGCGCCAGCAGCCAAGATAACCAGGGAGGCGAGCAGTACTTC. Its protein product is CASSQDNQGGEQYF.

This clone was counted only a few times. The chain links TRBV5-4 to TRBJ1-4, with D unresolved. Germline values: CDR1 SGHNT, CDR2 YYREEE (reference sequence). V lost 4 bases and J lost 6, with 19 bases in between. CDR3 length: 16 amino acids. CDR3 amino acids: CASSQKTGVRDEKLFF. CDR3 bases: TGTGCCAGCAGCCAGAAAACCGGGGTCAGAGATGAAAAACTGTTTTTT.

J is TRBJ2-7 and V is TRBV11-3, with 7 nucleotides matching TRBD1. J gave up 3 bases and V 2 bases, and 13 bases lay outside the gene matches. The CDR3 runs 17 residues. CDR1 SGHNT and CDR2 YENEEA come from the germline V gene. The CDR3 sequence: CASSLPIRQGRVYEQYF. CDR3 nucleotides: TGTGCCAGCAGCTTACCAATTAGACAGGGTCGCGTCTACGAGCAGTACTTC.

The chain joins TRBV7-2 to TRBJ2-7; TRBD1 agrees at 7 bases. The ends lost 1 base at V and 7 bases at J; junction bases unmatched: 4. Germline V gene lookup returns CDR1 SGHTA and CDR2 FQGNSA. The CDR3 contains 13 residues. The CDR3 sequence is CASSLDRGREQYF. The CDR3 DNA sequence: TGTGCCAGCAGCTTAGACAGGGGCAGGGAGCAGTACTTC.

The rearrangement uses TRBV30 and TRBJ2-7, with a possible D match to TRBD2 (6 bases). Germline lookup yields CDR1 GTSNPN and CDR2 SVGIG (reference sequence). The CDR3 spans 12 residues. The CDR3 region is CAMTHRRGEQYF. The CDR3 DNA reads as TGTGCTATGACCCACCGGCGGGGCGAGCAGTACTTC.